The clone carrying this TCR beta chain has only a few counts. Antigen specificity is unknown. The source of the sample is a study of T cells in Graves' hyperthyroidism and ophthalmopathy. Findings of the study overall: In validation, the model predicted ophthalmopathy. These predictions came a median about 6.5 months before onset.

Germline values: CDR1 SGHRS, CDR2 YFSETQ. V lost 3 bases and J lost 1, with 8 bases in between. The CDR3 contains 13 residues. Amplified TCR beta CDR3 regions came from RNA transcripts. With the HTBI primer set, the TCR CDR3 went through a first round of RT-PCR. TCRdb reprocessed the multiplex PCR reads with MiXCR, giving one entry per CDR3 protein. The data show 350,000 to 400,000 distinct CDR3 sequences, 15% seen once. This receptor was identified in a woman aged 25-40 years with Graves' hyperthyroidism. The sample consisted of blood. This chain joins TRBV5-1 and TRBJ2-7; D is unclear. CDR3 sequence: CASSSRQSYEQYF. CDR3 bases: TGCGCCAGCAGCTCCCGTCAATCCTACGAGCAGTACTTC.